A single sample gave rise to the 24 T cell receptor beta chains below, sequenced in a study of T cell clonality in common variable immunodeficiency. The protocol was immunoSEQ multiplex PCR, while the TCRdb copy is restricted to in-frame clones and leaves out a portion. Recorded here are approximately 60,000 clones, none singletons. Sequenced: peripheral blood mononuclear cells. The receptors derive from a person aged 18 to 70 in good health.

In this sample, this clone turned up many times. Read sequence stops 3 residues before the CDR3 end, and the germline J gene provides the missing end. This sequence joins TRBV6-2 or TRBV6-3 and TRBJ2-3; 13 nucleotides line up with TRBD2. The CDR3 length is 15 residues. With V trimmed by 9 bases and J by 4 bases, 7 bases remained unmatched. Per germline, CDR1 MNHEY and CDR2 SVGEGT. The CDR3 DNA, read in part, is TGTGCCAGTTCGGGACTAGCGGGGTCATCAGATACG. Translated, it gives CASSGLAGSSDT. The whole CDR3 sequence is CASSGLAGSSDTQYF.

For this clone: The read gets to within 3 residues of the CDR3 end, and the germline J gene fills in the rest. The chain uses TRBV10-2 and TRBJ2-7, with a tentative D call TRBD1 (6 bases). This CDR3 is 16 amino acids long. V dropped 3 bases and J dropped 4 bases, with 19 bases sitting between them. In germline, CDR1 is WSHSY, CDR2 SAAADI. The CDR3 sequence: CASSDTTGQQNYEQYF. The sequenced part of the CDR3 DNA is TGCGCCAGCAGTGATACTACTGGACAGCAGAATTACGAG.

This clone showed up many times. The read comes to an end 3 residues before the CDR3 does, leaving the germline J gene to fill in the end. The chain joins TRBV5-1 to TRBJ1-1, with D hard to call. The CDR3 is 12 amino acids. The V gene lost 1 base and the J gene lost 4 bases, with 5 bases spanning the gap. The germline V gene encodes CDR1 SGHRS and CDR2 YFSETQ. The CDR3 loop is CASSLFGTEAFF. CDR3 DNA, as far as it was read: TGCGCCAGCAGCTTGTTCGGCACTGAA.

This clone was recorded at least ten times. The sequenced fragment ends 3 residues before the CDR3 boundary, so the rest is inferred from the germline J gene. This chain connects TRBV9 to TRBJ1-1, with 10 bases aligning to TRBD1. Germline V gene lookup returns CDR1 SGDLS and CDR2 YYNGEE. This CDR3 has 14 amino acids. The CDR3 bases that were read are TGTGCCAGCAGCTCGGACGACAGGGGGCGGGCA. Residues: CASSSDDRGRA. The complete CDR3 protein is CASSSDDRGRAAFF.

This clone was counted ten times or more. The CDR3 extends 3 residues past the end of the read, so its final part is completed from the germline J gene. The V call is TRBV20-1, the J call TRBJ2-2; TRBD2 matches at 9 bases. The V segment lost 1 base and the J segment 7 bases; nucleotides outside the gene matches: 7. Germline V lookup: CDR1 DFQATT, CDR2 SNEGSKA (reference sequence). This CDR3 is 15 amino acids long. The CDR3 protein is CSARVAGGPHGELFF. Partial CDR3 DNA: TGCAGTGCTAGAGTGGCGGGAGGGCCCCACGGGGAG.

This clone was recorded many times. The read finishes 3 residues shy of the CDR3 end, and the germline J gene is used to complete it. The V call is TRBV7-2, the J call TRBJ1-1; TRBD1 matches at 8 bases. Germline-derived CDR1 and CDR2 are SGHTA and FQGNSA. This CDR3 is built from 14 residues. The ends lost 3 bases at V and 3 bases at J; junction bases unmatched: 3. The CDR3 protein is CASSLQGADTEAFF. CDR3 bases read: TGTGCCAGCAGCTTGCAGGGGGCGGACACTGAA.

Of note for this clone: A much larger clone lies a single base off, so this may be a read error. Coverage ceases 3 residues before the CDR3 finishes, and the germline J gene fills in the end. The V call is TRBV19, the J call TRBJ2-1; TRBD1 or TRBD2 may be the D gene (6 bases each). The CDR3 has 16 amino acids. CDR1 and CDR2 from the germline V gene are LNHDA and SQIVND (reference sequence). The covered CDR3 bases are TGTGCCATTAGTATAGCGGTGGGGGCCTCCTACAATGAG. Its translation is CAISIAVGASYNE. The CDR3 in full is CAISIAVGASYNEQFF.

This clone was seen at least ten times. The CDR3 goes on 3 residues after the read ends, and that part is filled in from the germline J gene. V gene TRBV6-1 combines with J gene TRBJ2-2, with 7 nucleotides matching TRBD1. The germline V gene encodes CDR1 MNHNS and CDR2 SASEGT. The CDR3 is 16 amino acids. The V segment lost 2 bases and the J segment 1 base; nucleotides outside the gene matches: 4. The part of the CDR3 DNA that was read is TGTGCCAGCAGTGAAAAGGGGACAGAGAACACCGGGGAG. Translated, it gives CASSEKGTENTGE. In full, the CDR3 is CASSEKGTENTGELFF.

This clone appeared many times. Read data end 3 residues before the CDR3 end; the end is taken from the germline J gene. The chain links TRBV19 to TRBJ1-2; TRBD1 matches at 7 bases. Germline assignment: CDR1 LNHDA and CDR2 SQIVND (reference sequence). CDR3 length: 13 residues. CDR3 region: CASSPDRLWGYTF. Incomplete CDR3 DNA: TGTGCCAGTAGCCCGGACAGGTTGTGGGGC.

In this sample, this clone turned up many times. The read falls 3 residues short of the CDR3 end, and the missing part is taken from the germline J gene. This chain uses TRBV3-1 (or the pseudogene TRBV3-2) with TRBJ1-6, with D maybe TRBD1 (6 bases). The CDR3 has 16 residues. Trimming removed 0 bases from V and 0 bases from J, with 6 bases in between. Germline CDR1 and CDR2: LGHDT and YNNKEL (reference sequence). The sequenced part of the CDR3 DNA is TGTGCCAGCAGCCAAGAGGGGGCCTCCTATAATTCACCC. This translates into CASSQEGASYNSP. The full CDR3 is CASSQEGASYNSPLHF.

This clone was detected a few times. The read is 3 residues too short to cover the CDR3 end, so that end is filled in from the germline J gene. V usage is TRBV19 and J usage is TRBJ2-4, with 10 bases matching TRBD1. The CDR3 sequence is 14 residues long. Germline V lookup: CDR1 LNHDA, CDR2 SQIVND (reference sequence). CDR3 protein: CASLDRGLNDGQYF. The part of the CDR3 DNA that was read is TGTGCCAGCCTAGACAGGGGGCTAAACGATGGT.

The table lists this clone with many counts. The read gets to within 3 residues of the CDR3 end, and the germline J gene fills in the rest. The chain is built from TRBV6-1 and TRBJ1-5, with D unclear. There are 15 residues in the CDR3. Trimming removed 2 bases from V and 2 bases from J, with 10 bases in between. CDR1 and CDR2 from the germline V gene are MNHNS and SASEGT. The sequenced CDR3 bases are TGTGCCAGCAGTGAACTCGGCGGTGGCAATCAGCCC. Translated, it gives CASSELGGGNQP. The CDR3, in full, reads CASSELGGGNQPQHF.

This clone was seen repeatedly, ten times or more. The read falls 3 residues short of the CDR3 end, and the missing part is taken from the germline J gene. The chain has TRBV29-1 and TRBJ1-1, with no clear D. The V gene's germline CDR1 is SQVTM and CDR2 ANQGSEA. Trimming stripped 4 bases from V and 0 bases from J, with 9 bases between. The CDR3 sequence is 13 residues long. Here the CDR3 reads CSVVWQMNTEAFF. The CDR3 DNA, read in part, is TGCAGCGTTGTTTGGCAGATGAACACTGAA.

There are many counts of this clone. The CDR3 goes on 3 residues after the read ends, and that part is filled in from the germline J gene. The gene calls are TRBV10-3 and TRBJ1-2, with a tentative D call TRBD1 (5 bases). The germline gives CDR1 ENHRY, CDR2 SYGVKD. The CDR3 spans 17 residues. CDR3 DNA (partial): TGTGCCATCAGTGCCTTCAGGACTAGCCGGGGCACAGATACC. It translates to CAISAFRTSRGTDT. In full, the CDR3 is CAISAFRTSRGTDTYTF.

This clone was counted between two and nine times. This CDR3 is CASSISGSPSGYTF. The part of the CDR3 DNA that was read is TGTGCCAGTAGTATATCAGGGTCCCCCTCTGGC. The J gene is TRBJ1-2, the V gene TRBV19; perhaps TRBD1 as D (5 bases). The CDR3 is cut off 3 residues early in the read; its end comes from the germline J gene. The germline V gene has CDR1 LNHDA and CDR2 SQIVND (reference sequence). Between the trimmed V and J ends, which lost 2 bases and 7 bases, there was a span of 14 bases. This CDR3 spans 14 amino acids.

This clone showed up just a few times. The read terminates 3 residues ahead of where the CDR3 ends, so the germline J gene completes it. This chain links TRBV19 with TRBJ2-3; the D gene is possibly TRBD2 (5 bases). The germline gives CDR1 LNHDA, CDR2 SQIVND (reference sequence). V was shortened by 7 bases and J by 5 bases, with 13 bases between the two germline ends. The CDR3 is 13 amino acids. Incomplete CDR3 DNA: TGTGCCAGTAAAACTAGAGTGGGAGATACG. It is translated as CASKTRVGDT. The whole CDR3 region reads CASKTRVGDTQYF. Combining the CDR3 with reference TRBV19 and TRBJ2-3 gives the whole variable domain DGGITQSPKYLFRKEGQNVTLSCEQNLNHDAMYWYRQDPGQGLRLIYYSQIVNDFQKGDIAEGYSVSREKKESFPLTVTSAQKNPTAFYLCASKTRVGDTQYFGPGTRLTVL.

This clone was counted at least ten times. The read ends 3 residues shy of where the CDR3 ends; the end is completed using the germline J gene. The chain recombines TRBV5-1 with TRBJ1-4, with a tentative D call TRBD1 (6 bases). V shed 4 bases and J shed 7 bases, with 17 bases lying between them. The germline V gene encodes CDR1 SGHRS and CDR2 YFSETQ. The CDR3 contains 15 residues. The sequenced CDR3 bases are TGCGCCAGCAGCCGGACAGTGGGTCCGAGTGAAAAA. It translates to CASSRTVGPSEK. The whole CDR3 sequence is CASSRTVGPSEKLFF.

Note on this clone: The DNA ends 3 residues before the CDR3 does, and the rest of the CDR3 is filled in from the germline J gene. The chain links TRBV19 to TRBJ2-3, with 9 bases that match TRBD1. The CDR3 covers 15 residues. In germline, CDR1 is LNHDA, CDR2 SQIVND (reference sequence). CDR3 in amino acids: CASSTTTGGRETQYF. The CDR3 DNA, read in part, is TGTGCCAGTAGTACGACCACAGGGGGCCGAGAGACG.

This clone was detected ten times or more. Read data end 3 residues before the CDR3 end; the end is taken from the germline J gene. V gene TRBV18 combines with J gene TRBJ1-6, with 8 bases identical to TRBD1. The J segment lost 1 base and the V segment lost 4 bases, leaving 6 bases of the junction unmatched. CDR1 is KGHSH, CDR2 LQKENI, per germline. CDR3 length: 17 residues. CDR3 region: CASSQTGTGSYNSPLHF. The DNA read from the CDR3 is TGTGCCAGCTCACAGACCGGGACAGGATCCTATAATTCACCC.

The sample holds many counts of this clone. The CDR3 goes on 3 residues after the read ends, and that part is filled in from the germline J gene. The V gene is TRBV5-1, the J gene TRBJ2-2; TRBD2 matches 8 bases. Germline values: CDR1 SGHRS, CDR2 YFSETQ. Unmatched junction bases numbered 3, after V lost 0 bases and J lost 5 bases. This CDR3 is built from 15 residues. CDR3 bases read: TGCGCCAGCAGCTTGGCGGCTAGCGGGACCGGGGAG. Protein product: CASSLAASGTGE. The CDR3 in full is CASSLAASGTGELFF.

There are many counts of this clone. The CDR3 protein is CASSPLGPLNTEAFF. Incomplete CDR3 DNA: TGTGCCAGCAGCCCCTTGGGGCCCCTGAACACTGAA. The chain has TRBV14 and TRBJ1-1; possible D gene TRBD1, 5 bases. The read gets to within 3 residues of the CDR3 end, and the germline J gene fills in the rest. The germline CDR1 and CDR2 sequences are SGHDN and FVKESK. V lost 4 bases, J lost 0 bases, and 12 bases lay in between. The CDR3 loop spans 15 amino acids. Full variable domain (remainder filled in from reference TRBV14 and TRBJ1-1): EAGVTQFPSHSVIEKGQTVTLRCDPISGHDNLYWYRRVMGKEIKFLLHFVKESKQDESGMPNNRFLAERTGGTYSTLKVQPAELEDSGVYFCASSPLGPLNTEAFFGQGTRLTVV.

This clone has at least ten counts. The CDR3 end lies 3 residues beyond the end of the read and is filled in from the germline J gene. The chain carries TRBV7-3 and TRBJ2-1; 8 bases line up with TRBD2. Trimming took 5 bases from V and 0 from J; bases not matched to a gene: 3. The CDR3 extends over 15 amino acids. CDR1 SGHTA and CDR2 FQGTGA come from the germline V gene. The CDR3 sequence is CASSEGTSSYNEQFF. Incomplete CDR3 DNA: TGTGCCAGCAGCGAGGGGACTAGCTCCTACAATGAG.

This clone has ten or more counts. Coverage ceases 3 residues before the CDR3 finishes, and the germline J gene fills in the end. This chain joins TRBV18 and TRBJ2-1, with 8 bases identical to TRBD2. The length of the CDR3 is 16 residues. Unmatched junction bases numbered 6, after V lost 3 bases and J lost 2 bases. CDR1 is KGHSH and CDR2 is LQKENI in the germline V gene. The sequenced part of the CDR3 DNA is TGTGCCAGCTCACCCGTCGGGGGGGACACCTACAATGAG. Translating gives CASSPVGGDTYNE. The whole CDR3 region reads CASSPVGGDTYNEQFF.

Only a few counts were recorded for this clone. The read terminates 3 residues before the CDR3 end, so the remaining end is supplied by the germline J gene. The chain couples TRBV7-8 to TRBJ1-3; 7 bases are shared with TRBD1. The germline V gene encodes CDR1 SGHVS and CDR2 FQNEAQ. The CDR3 is 16 residues long. The trim removed 5 bases at V and 0 bases at J, leaving 7 bases unmatched. The CDR3 is CASSENRGPSGNTIYF. The CDR3 DNA, read in part, is TGTGCCAGCAGCGAGAATAGGGGGCCCTCTGGAAACACC.